This T cell receptor beta chain came from a study of vaccination effects on CD4 cells after COVID-19. Study-wide context: ViraFEST used viral peptide pools to expand antigen-specific CD4+ T cells before sequencing. Study outcomes and limitations: Convalescent patients in the study were few, and early post-infection timepoints were absent.

This clone was detected once. Its antigen is still unknown. TCRdb's copy holds only in-frame clones and misses some; the assay was immunoSEQ multiplex PCR. The data hold more than 45,000 clones, with 76% observed a single time. Once cultured for 10 to 11 days, the cells underwent separation to obtain CD4+ T cells. The germline V gene has CDR1 SGDLS and CDR2 YYNGEE. The CDR3 covers 15 residues. The V end was cut by 3 bases, the J end by 1 base, with 10 bases between. The gene calls are TRBV9 and TRBJ2-2; TRBD1 is a possible D gene (6 bases). The source of this sequence is a human donor who had a prior SARS-CoV-2 infection. The sequencing used CD4+ T cells from PBMCs cultured without peptide, collected before COVID-19 vaccination. The chain's CDR3 is CASSGQVLNTGELFF. Written as DNA, the CDR3 is TGTGCCAGCAGCGGACAGGTCTTGAACACCGGGGAGCTGTTTTTT.